This paragraph covers one T cell receptor (beta chain) sequence. Which antigen it targets is not known. Per-nucleotide qualities are absent, and no much larger clonotype sits a single base away. The data are from a study of T cells after yellow fever vaccination (dated by TCRdb to about 2019). Regarding the complete study: The SMART-Seq v4 Ultra Low Input RNA kit was used to prepare libraries from fractions with low cell numbers. To track T-cell clones before and after primary and booster YFV17D yellow fever vaccination, bulk TCR alpha and beta repertoires were sequenced longitudinally. The cohort comprised two healthy male donors, one aged 18 to 30 and one aged 30 to 40 years. Blood samples were taken at several timepoints before and after primary and secondary immunization, and bulk PBMC replicates and cell subsets were isolated. Points the paper makes about the study in general: After the booster, most clones that had expanded after primary vaccination were detected again (nearly 98% of CD4 and more than 85% of CD8), suggesting broad maintenance of memory. The study included only a couple of donors, which limits how far the findings can be generalized. Computational filtering was required because FACS-sorted repertoires could contain abundant contaminating clonotypes from the bulk population. A small share of clonotypes occurred in both CD4 and CD8 compartments, likely arising from convergent recombination. Compared with the primary T-cell response, the secondary T-cell response was weaker but faster, peaking on day 5 rather than day 15.

Via the germline V gene (reference sequence), CDR1 is LGHDT and CDR2 YNNKEL. The junction carries 13 bases between V and J, which are trimmed by 6 bases and 5 bases respectively. Spanning cysteine to phenylalanine, the CDR3 consists of 13 amino acids. Only the CDR3 region is kept as DNA, spanning 39 bases read in frame from base 1. TCRdb records Illumina NovaSeq 6000 as the sequencer. Synthesis of TCR cDNA relied on 5'RACE template switching, a step that introduced a universal primer site along with unique molecular identifiers. cDNA synthesis was primed from both the TCR alpha and TCR beta constant segments. Library amplification used two PCR steps, and the second PCR step added sample barcodes and sequencing adapters. Libraries were sequenced on Illumina HiSeq 2500 (2x100 bp) or NovaSeq (2x150 bp). Per the authors' processing: Demultiplexing of reads and collapsing into UMI consensus sequences were performed with MIGEC, and V(D)J alignment was carried out with MiXCR. Using edgeR on replicate PBMC samples, clonotypes were called vaccine-responding if FDR was below 0.01 and the log2 fold change was above 5 up to day 15. CD4 or CD8 identity was assigned to each bulk clonotype according to whether the clonotype was present at higher abundance in the sequenced CD4 repertoire or the sequenced CD8 repertoire. The public reads were quality trimmed at Q25 with fastp and then assembled into clones with MiXCR by TCRdb, keeping productive beta chains. Entries that share a CDR3 protein sequence are merged under the most common genes and DNA. V and J calls and clone size were set by TCRdb, not the authors. Recorded for this sample are some 240,000 distinct CDR3 sequences; under 3.5% of them occurred a single time. The leading ten clones occupy 3.2% of the sample.

The meaning of the sample's treatment or condition label: live attenuated yellow fever vaccine strain. PBMCs were isolated from peripheral blood using a standard Ficoll-Paque protocol. CD4 and CD8 T-cell fractions were isolated with Dynabeads CD4 and CD8 positive selection kits. TriZol was used to extract RNA from bulk PBMCs, CD4 and CD8 fractions, and dextramer-positive and dextramer-negative fractions. This TCR derives from a man younger than 35 who received the YFV17D yellow fever vaccine. The rearranged chain carries TRBV3-1 and TRBJ1-2; the D gene cannot be named for sure. The source was CD4+ T cells sorted from PBMCs, collected 10 days after the yellow fever booster vaccination. The encoded CDR3 is CASSREGGYGYTF. The nucleotides are TGTGCCAGCAGTCGGGAGGGAGGGTATGGCTACACCTTC.